The present T cell receptor (beta chain) was sequenced within a study of blood T cell repertoires in COVID-19 (dated by TCRdb to about 2020). About the full investigation: Samples covering the acute and convalescent phases of COVID-19 were provided by collaborators in the United States, Italy and Spain. The prospective study material was composed of cDNA or gDNA derived from T cells, B-cell-depleted T cells, or PBMCs. The dataset comprised deeply sampled blood TCRbeta repertoires from subjects exposed to, actively infected with, or recovered from COVID-19. The repertoires were released in a freely available public database meant as a resource for research on the immune response to SARS-CoV-2. The samples were drawn from two sources: the first 160 participants of the ongoing ImmuneRACE study, and 1,000 to 1,500 subjects contributed by 6 global collaborators. A de-identified subject ID, COVID-19 status, age in years and sex were almost always included in the sample metadata. Where available, HLA class I and class II types were obtained from metadata supplied by the sample provider rather than from assay-based typing.

With respect to this clone: Its antigen is currently not known. No much larger clone is present one base from it, and per-base qualities are unavailable.

Points the paper makes about the study in general: How much clinical and demographic metadata was included differed by source and by participant, and the metadata was provided uncurated.

TCRbeta CDR3 regions were amplified from genomic DNA using the immunoSEQ Assay, a bias-controlled multiplex PCR. The original pipeline was this. The number of nucleated cells in each sample was estimated by amplification of reference gene primers within the assay. Sequence reads were collapsed and filtered to measure the absolute abundance of every unique TCRbeta CDR3 rearrangement. For each sample, productive Simpson clonality was calculated by taking the square root of Simpson's diversity index across productive rearrangements. TCRdb mirrors the immuneACCESS table, restricted to in-frame sequences. Some clones are absent from its copies; in checked studies, under half trace to an unresolved V gene, and the reason for the others is unknown. V and J calls and clone size are given by that table; D and trimming were obtained from the DNA. In this sample the table shows approximately 52,000 clones, 65% to 90% of which occur a single time. The top ten constitute 1% to 1.5% of the sample.

Inclusive of the bounding cysteine and phenylalanine, the CDR3 is 14 residues long. Only the CDR3 DNA stays, 42 bases, in frame from base 1. CDR1 and CDR2 are drawn from the germline V gene: SGHTA, FQGNSA. Between the V and J ends, shortened by 0 bases and 3 bases respectively, the junction contains 8 bases. Each collaborating institution followed its own protocols to collect whole blood in K2EDTA tubes. Collaborator samples were shipped for TCRbeta analysis as frozen whole blood, isolated PBMCs, or DNA extracted from either sample type. Sequencing input: peripheral blood. The sequence was collected from a man in his 60s with acute or convalescent COVID-19. The chain employs TRBV7-2 and TRBJ1-2, with the D gene not clear enough to name. The DNA sequence reads TGTGCCAGCAGCTTAGCCCCGAGAGACTATGGCTACACCTTC. It codes for CASSLAPRDYGYTF. The entire variable domain, with the stretches around the CDR3 drawn from the reference TRBV7-2 and TRBJ1-2 proteins, is GAGVSQSPSNKVTEKGKDVELRCDPISGHTALYWYRQSLGQGLEFLIYFQGNSAPDKSGLPSDRFSAERTGGSVSTLTIQRTQQEDSAVYLCASSLAPRDYGYTFGSGTRLTVV.